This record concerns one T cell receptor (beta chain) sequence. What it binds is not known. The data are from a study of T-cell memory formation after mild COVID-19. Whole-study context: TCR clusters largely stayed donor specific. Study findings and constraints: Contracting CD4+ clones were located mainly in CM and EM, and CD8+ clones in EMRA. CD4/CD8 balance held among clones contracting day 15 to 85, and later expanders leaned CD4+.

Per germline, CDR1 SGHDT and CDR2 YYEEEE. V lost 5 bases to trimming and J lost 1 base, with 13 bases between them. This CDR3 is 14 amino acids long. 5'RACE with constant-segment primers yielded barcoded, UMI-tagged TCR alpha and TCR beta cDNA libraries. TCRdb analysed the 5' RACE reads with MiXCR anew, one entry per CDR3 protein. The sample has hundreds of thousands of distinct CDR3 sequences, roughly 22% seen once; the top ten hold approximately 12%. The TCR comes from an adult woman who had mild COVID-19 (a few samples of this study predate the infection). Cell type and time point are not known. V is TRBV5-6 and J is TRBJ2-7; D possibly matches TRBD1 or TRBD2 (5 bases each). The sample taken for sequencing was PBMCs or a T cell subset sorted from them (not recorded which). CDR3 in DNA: TGTGCCAGCAGAACCGGGACCGAGTCCTACGAGCAGTACTTC. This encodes CASRTGTESYEQYF.